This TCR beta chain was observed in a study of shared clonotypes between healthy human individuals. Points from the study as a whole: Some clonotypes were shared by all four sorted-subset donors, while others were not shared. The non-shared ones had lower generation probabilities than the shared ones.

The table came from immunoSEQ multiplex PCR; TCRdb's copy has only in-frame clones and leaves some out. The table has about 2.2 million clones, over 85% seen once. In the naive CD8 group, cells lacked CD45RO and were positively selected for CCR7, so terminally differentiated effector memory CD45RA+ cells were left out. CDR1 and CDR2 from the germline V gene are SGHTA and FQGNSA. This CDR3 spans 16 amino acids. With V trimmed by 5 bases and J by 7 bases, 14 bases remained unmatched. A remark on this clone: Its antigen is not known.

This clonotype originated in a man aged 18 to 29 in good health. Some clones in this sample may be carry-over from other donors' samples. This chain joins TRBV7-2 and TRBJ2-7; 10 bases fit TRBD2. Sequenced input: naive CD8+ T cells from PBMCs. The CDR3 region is CASSTSVSGRAREQYF. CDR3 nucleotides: TGTGCCAGCAGCACCAGTGTAAGCGGGAGGGCCAGGGAGCAGTACTTC.